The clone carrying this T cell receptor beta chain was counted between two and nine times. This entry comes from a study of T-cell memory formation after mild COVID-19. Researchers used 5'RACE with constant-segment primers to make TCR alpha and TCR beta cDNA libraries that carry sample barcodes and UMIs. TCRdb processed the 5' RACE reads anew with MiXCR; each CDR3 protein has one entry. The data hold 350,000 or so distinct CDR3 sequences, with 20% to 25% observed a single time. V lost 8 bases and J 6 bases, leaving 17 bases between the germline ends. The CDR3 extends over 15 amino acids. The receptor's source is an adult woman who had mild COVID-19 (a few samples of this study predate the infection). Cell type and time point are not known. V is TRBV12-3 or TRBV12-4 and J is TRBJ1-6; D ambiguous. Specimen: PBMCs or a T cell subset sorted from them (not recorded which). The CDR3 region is CASSRRRMSNSPLHF. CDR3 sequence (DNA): TGTGCCAGCTCTCGGAGGAGAATGAGTAATTCACCCCTCCACTTT.